The 22 T cell receptor beta chains presented below share a single source sample, sequenced in a study of OX40 agonist ivuxolimab in advanced cancers. Sequencing used immunoSEQ multiplex PCR; TCRdb keeps in-frame clones, though not all of them. The profile shows 85,000 to 100,000 clones, just under 95% of them singletons. The sequencing here drew on CD4+ or CD8+ T cells sorted from blood, taken in a trial of the OX40 agonist ivuxolimab. These receptors were obtained from an adult with an advanced solid tumor such as melanoma, head and neck, liver or kidney cancer.

CDR3 in amino acids: CASSQGLAGVTTGELFF. CDR3 in DNA: TGCGCCAGCAGCCAGGGCCTAGCGGGAGTTACCACCGGGGAGCTGTTTTTT. This chain connects TRBV4-1 to TRBJ2-2; 10 nucleotides align to TRBD2. The V gene end was trimmed by 3 bases and the J gene end by 4 bases; junction bases not matched to a gene: 8. The CDR3 totals 17 residues. CDR1 is MGHRA and CDR2 is YSYEKL in the germline V gene.

The rearrangement uses TRBV5-4 and TRBJ1-5; TRBD1 is a possible D gene (5 bases). This CDR3 contains 15 residues. Trimming removed 4 bases from V and 1 base from J, with 12 bases in between. Germline CDR1 is SGHNT and CDR2 is YYREEE (reference sequence). The CDR3 region is CASSLGGGSNQPQHF. CDR3 nucleotides: TGTGCCAGCAGCCTTGGGGGGGGAAGCAATCAGCCCCAGCATTTT.

A few counts support this clone. The chain couples TRBV11-2 to TRBJ2-1; 11 bases align to TRBD2. Germline V gene lookup returns CDR1 SGHAT and CDR2 FQNNGV. V dropped 5 bases and J dropped 6; count of bases not matched to a gene: 9. The CDR3 length is 16 residues. For the CDR3, the DNA is TGTGCCAGCAGCCCCCGACTAGCGGGGTTATTCAATGAGCAGTTCTTC. Protein: CASSPRLAGLFNEQFF.

The V and J genes are TRBV23-1 and TRBJ2-5; D perhaps matches TRBD1 (7 bases). TRBV23-1 is reported as an ORF; its role is uncertain. V was cut by 3 bases and J by 9 bases, with 11 bases left in between. The CDR3 runs to 12 residues. The CDR3 DNA is TGCGCCAGCAGTCATGGCAGGGGGGCCCAGTACTTC. Its translation is CASSHGRGAQYF.

This clone was seen a single time. V gene TRBV19 combines with J gene TRBJ2-7, with D uncertain. The V gene's germline CDR1 is LNHDA and CDR2 SQIVND (reference sequence). This CDR3 has 12 amino acids. Trimming took 11 bases from V and 2 from J, leaving 13 bases between them. The CDR3 loop is CAYRAVTYEQYV. The DNA of the CDR3 is TGTGCCTATCGGGCGGTAACCTACGAGCAGTACGTC.

In the case of this clone: The sample has other DNA sequences that encode this CDR3 too. V is TRBV9 and J is TRBJ2-1, with 8 bases aligning to TRBD2. Per the germline V gene, CDR1 is SGDLS and CDR2 is YYNGEE. This CDR3 contains 15 residues. With V trimmed by 0 bases and J by 4 bases, 3 bases remained unmatched. The CDR3 nucleotides are TGTGCCAGCAGCGTAGGTCTAGCGGGTTACAATGAGCAGTTCTTC. Encoded protein: CASSVGLAGYNEQFF.

This clone was seen just once. The chain has TRBV6-6 and TRBJ2-3, with TRBD2 matching 7 bases. The junction had 8 bases not matched to a gene; V was cut back by 2 bases and J by 6 bases. The CDR3 loop spans 15 amino acids. Germline V gene data show CDR1 as MNHNY and CDR2 as SVGAGI (reference sequence). The CDR3 loop reads CASSYGGGTGDTQYF. CDR3 DNA sequence: TGTGCCAGCAGTTACGGGGGAGGGACCGGTGATACGCAGTATTTT.

The rearrangement links TRBV2 to TRBJ2-7, with unresolved D. The CDR3 runs 12 residues. Germline CDR1 and CDR2: SNHLY and FYNNEI. The V and J ends lost 5 bases and 0 bases respectively, with 5 bases between them. The CDR3 sequence is CASSFSSYEQYV. The CDR3 nucleotides read TGTGCCAGCAGTTTCAGCTCCTACGAGCAGTACGTC.

This chain connects TRBV28 to TRBJ1-4, with D possibly being TRBD1 (6 bases). V lost 6 bases and J 5 bases, leaving 13 bases between the germline ends. Germline assignment: CDR1 MDHEN and CDR2 SYDVKM. The CDR3 extends over 14 amino acids. The DNA of the CDR3 is TGTGCCAGCAGGACGGTAGGGGGGAATGAAAAACTGTTTTTT. Translation: CASRTVGGNEKLFF.

This chain joins TRBV6-6 and TRBJ1-5, with 9 bases fitting TRBD1. The CDR3 covers 14 residues. Per the germline V gene, CDR1 is MNHNY and CDR2 is SVGAGI (reference sequence). The ends lost 7 bases at V and 7 bases at J; junction bases unmatched: 8. The CDR3 is CASTPGQGSQPQHF. The CDR3 nucleotides are TGTGCCAGCACTCCGGGACAGGGTTCGCAGCCCCAGCATTTT.

The gene calls are TRBV2 and TRBJ1-5; D is uncertain. The germline CDR1 and CDR2 sequences are SNHLY and FYNNEI. The ends were cut back, 3 bases at V and 5 bases at J, with 2 bases in the middle. The CDR3 is 11 residues long. CDR3 protein: CASSEDQPQHF. Written as DNA, the CDR3 is TGTGCCAGCAGTGAGGATCAGCCCCAGCATTTT. Full variable domain (outside the CDR3, taken from reference TRBV2 and TRBJ1-5): EPEVTQTPSHQVTQMGQEVILRCVPISNHLYFYWYRQILGQKVEFLVSFYNNEISEKSEIFDDQFSVERPDGSNFTLKIRSTKLEDSAMYFCASSEDQPQHFGDGTRLSIL.

The rearrangement uses TRBV28 and TRBJ1-3; 7 bases map to TRBD1. J lost 0 bases, V lost 4 bases, and 9 bases had no gene match. Germline lookup yields CDR1 MDHEN and CDR2 SYDVKM. This CDR3 contains 17 residues. The CDR3 bases are TGTGCCAGCAGTTCCCTAAGGGACAGACACTCTGGAAACACCATATATTTT. It is translated as CASSSLRDRHSGNTIYF.

This chain uses TRBV5-1 with TRBJ1-5, with D uncertain. This CDR3 is built from 13 residues. Trimming shortened V by 5 bases and J by 0 bases, and 6 bases separated the two germline ends. Germline CDR1 is SGHRS and CDR2 is YFSETQ. Here the CDR3 DNA reads TGCGCCAGCAGTGAATTTAGCAATCAGCCCCAGCATTTT. This encodes CASSEFSNQPQHF.

The V and J genes are TRBV6-5 and TRBJ2-1; 9 bases match TRBD2. The CDR3 has 15 residues. In germline, CDR1 is MNHEY, CDR2 SVGAGI. V shed 6 bases, J shed 4 bases, and the junction held 7 bases outside the gene matches. CDR3 coding DNA: TGTGCCAGCAGCGAGAGCGGGAGGATGTACAATGAGCAGTTCTTC. It yields the protein CASSESGRMYNEQFF.

This clone was seen a few times. This chain links TRBV10-3 with TRBJ1-5, with no clear D. The CDR3 totals 13 residues. In germline, CDR1 is ENHRY, CDR2 SYGVKD. The V and J ends lost 7 bases and 4 bases respectively, with 11 bases between them. The CDR3 region is CAINFSVNQPQHF. CDR3 DNA sequence: TGTGCCATCAATTTCAGTGTTAATCAGCCCCAGCATTTT.

The rearrangement joins TRBV6-1 to TRBJ1-5; D is unclear. Germline V CDR1 and CDR2: MNHNS, SASEGT. V was clipped by 2 bases and J by 3 bases, with 5 bases between them. This CDR3 region has 13 residues. CDR3 coding DNA: TGTGCCAGCAGTGAAAGGCCCAATCAGCCCCAGCATTTT. Protein product: CASSERPNQPQHF.

The chain combines TRBV5-4 with TRBJ1-3; the D is unclear. Germline CDR1 and CDR2: SGHNT and YYREEE (reference sequence). Trimming stripped 1 base from V and 3 bases from J, with 2 bases between. The CDR3 covers 12 residues. CDR3 amino acids: CASSLFGNTIYF. In DNA form, the CDR3 reads TGTGCCAGCAGCTTGTTTGGAAACACCATATATTTT.

The rearrangement joins TRBV29-1 to TRBJ2-7, with D possibly matching TRBD1 (6 bases). Germline loops: CDR1 SQVTM, CDR2 ANQGSEA. CDR3 length: 12 amino acids. V lost 7 bases to trimming and J lost 5 bases, with 15 bases between them. The CDR3 DNA reads TGCAGCGGACGGACACAGGGCGACGAGCAGTACTTC. Translation gives CSGRTQGDEQYF.

The chain recombines TRBV9 with TRBJ1-3; a weak D match, TRBD1 (5 bases). Looked up from germline, CDR1 is SGDLS and CDR2 is YYNGEE. This CDR3 has 15 residues. Deletions cut 0 bases from V and 5 bases from J, with 12 bases between. CDR3 nucleotides: TGTGCCAGCAGCGTAGATGGGGGGTTTAGAAACACCATATATTTT. It is translated as CASSVDGGFRNTIYF.

The chain recombines TRBV30 with TRBJ1-1, with 9 bases matching TRBD1. Germline-derived CDR1 and CDR2 are GTSNPN and SVGIG (reference sequence). Trimming at V came to 7 bases and at J to 2 bases, leaving 5 bases not matched to a gene. The CDR3 runs 13 residues. The CDR3, as DNA: TGTGCCTTCGACAGGGGGTTTAACACTGAAGCTTTCTTT. Its protein product is CAFDRGFNTEAFF.

V gene TRBV6-1 combines with J gene TRBJ2-1; tentatively, D is TRBD1 or TRBD2 (6 bases each). The CDR3 is 15 amino acids. Trimming shortened V by 8 bases and J by 4 bases, and 18 bases separated the two germline ends. Germline CDR1 and CDR2: MNHNS and SASEGT. In DNA form, the CDR3 reads TGTGCCAGCCTCCCGGGGGCAAACATATACAATGAGCAGTTCTTC. This encodes CASLPGANIYNEQFF.

The V call is TRBV6-1, the J call TRBJ1-5; no reliable D call. This CDR3 spans 15 amino acids. Trimming shortened V by 1 base and J by 9 bases, and 16 bases separated the two germline ends. The germline gives CDR1 MNHNS, CDR2 SASEGT. The CDR3 protein is CASSEGGRSIRPQHF. DNA of the CDR3: TGTGCCAGCAGTGAAGGTGGCAGATCAATTCGGCCCCAGCATTTT.